These T cell receptor beta chains were read from a single sample in a study of human T cells and chemical hapten exposure. TCRdb independently ran MiXCR on the RACE reads; one entry per CDR3 protein. The sample includes some 150,000 distinct CDR3 sequences, 10% to 15% of them seen just once. Here the sequenced sample was whole blood, taken in connection with sensitization to the hapten diphenylcyclopropenone (DPC). These receptors all stem from a woman aged 50 to 65 with alopecia areata. Some clones in this sample may be carry-over from other donors' samples. CDR3s include the opening cysteine and the closing phenylalanine or tryptophan.

>TRBV6-5
CASSYSMTGTANSPLHF
>TRBV11-1
CASSARYRGQAKNIQYF
>TRBV6-5
CASRPTGGMNTEAFF
>TRBV12-3/TRBV12-4
CASSAGATDTQYF
>TRBV6-6
CASTTEGATGELFF
>TRBV4-3
CASSQMAGGNYGYTF
>TRBV5-1
CASSPGGSNTGELFF
>TRBV19
CASSTGTGTRTSRETQYF
>TRBV5-1
CASSLGDRASSYEQYF
>TRBV28
CASGQISGAGTGELFF
>TRBV5-1
CASSPPGRVSHEQYF
>TRBV5-8
CASSLGGQVHQYF
>TRBV6-5
CASSPRVDGVVLLAALHF
>TRBV6-1
CASSRDWSYEQYF
>TRBV12-3/TRBV12-4
CASIKTPVNTEAFF
>TRBV15
CATSRLSWGTDTQYF
>TRBV5-5
CASRDSLNLGYTF
>TRBV11-2
CASSLTAGGGLYEQYF
>TRBV6-4
CASSYGPLGNIQYF
>TRBV3-1
CASSQKKGTGGNEQYF
>TRBV18
CASSPLGTGGNEQFF
>TRBV11-2
CASSLDVDGYNEQFF
>TRBV6-4
CASSQIGSNGELFF
>TRBV7-2
CASNSGQGAHQPQHF
>TRBV7-2
CASSRWASGTADTQYF
>TRBV10-3
CAISERGTEAFF
>TRBV10-1
CASYPMGLAKGKNIQYF
>TRBV28
CASRSGGATEAFF
>TRBV12-3/TRBV12-4
CASRPASNSPLHF
>TRBV19
CASSRRQAGVVDTQYF
>TRBV24-1
CATSNRGTVEEAFF
>TRBV5-4
CASSPGFSYEQYF
>TRBV3-1
CASSQDPKQRELFF
>TRBV11-3
CASSLDPGLANEQFF
>TRBV9
CASSAGEGVGANVLTF
>TRBV30
CAWIGRWNEAFF
>TRBV6-5
CASSYGGLEADTQYF
>TRBV24-1
CATSDFKIALPRGTGELFF
>TRBV20-1
CSAIPQNEQFF
>TRBV20-1
CSARGAQPETQYF
>TRBV5-1
CASSLGRGSALYEQYF
>TRBV12-3/TRBV12-4
CASSVGRLGREQETQYF